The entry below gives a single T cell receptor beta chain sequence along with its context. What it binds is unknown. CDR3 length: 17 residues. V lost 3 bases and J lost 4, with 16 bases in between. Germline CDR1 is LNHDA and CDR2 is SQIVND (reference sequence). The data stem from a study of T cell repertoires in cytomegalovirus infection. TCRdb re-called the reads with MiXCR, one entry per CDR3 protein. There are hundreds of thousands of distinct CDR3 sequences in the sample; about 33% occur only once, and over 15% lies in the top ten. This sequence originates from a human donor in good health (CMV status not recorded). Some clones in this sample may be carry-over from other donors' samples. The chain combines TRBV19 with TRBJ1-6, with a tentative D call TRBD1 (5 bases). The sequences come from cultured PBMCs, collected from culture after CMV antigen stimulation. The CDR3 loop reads CASSIFSMGDYNSPLHF. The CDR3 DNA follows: TGTGCCAGTAGTATCTTTTCGATGGGGGATTATAATTCACCCCTCCACTTT. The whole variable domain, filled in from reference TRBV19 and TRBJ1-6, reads DGGITQSPKYLFRKEGQNVTLSCEQNLNHDAMYWYRQDPGQGLRLIYYSQIVNDFQKGDIAEGYSVSREKKESFPLTVTSAQKNPTAFYLCASSIFSMGDYNSPLHFGNGTRLTVT.